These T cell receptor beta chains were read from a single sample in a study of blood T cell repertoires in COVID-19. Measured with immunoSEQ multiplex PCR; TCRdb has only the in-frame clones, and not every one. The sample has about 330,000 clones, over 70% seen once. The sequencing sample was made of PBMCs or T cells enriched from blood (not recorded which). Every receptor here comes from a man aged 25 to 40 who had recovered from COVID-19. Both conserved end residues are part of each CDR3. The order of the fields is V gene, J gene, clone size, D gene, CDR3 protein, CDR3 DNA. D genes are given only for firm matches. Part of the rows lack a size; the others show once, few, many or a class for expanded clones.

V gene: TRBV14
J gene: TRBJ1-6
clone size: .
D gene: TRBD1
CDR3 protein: CASSQDYPGQGLHF
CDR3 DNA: TGTGCCAGCAGCCAAGATTATCCGGGACAGGGCCTCCACTTT

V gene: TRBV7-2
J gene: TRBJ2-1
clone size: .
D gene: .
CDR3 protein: CASRKEYRGNYNEQFF
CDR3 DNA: TGTGCCAGCAGAAAAGAATATAGGGGAAACTACAATGAGCAGTTCTTC

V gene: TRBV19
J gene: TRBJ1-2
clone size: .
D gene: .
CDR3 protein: CASRENYGYTF
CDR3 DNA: TGTGCCAGTAGAGAGAACTATGGCTACACCTTC

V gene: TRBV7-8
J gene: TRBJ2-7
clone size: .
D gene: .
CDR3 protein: CASSPRDTTSYEQYF
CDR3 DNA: TGTGCCAGCAGCCCCCGGGACACGACCTCCTACGAGCAGTACTTC

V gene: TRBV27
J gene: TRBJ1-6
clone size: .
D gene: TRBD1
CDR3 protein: CASSNRRQGVKSPLHF
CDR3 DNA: TGTGCCAGCAGTAACCGTCGACAGGGGGTAAAATCACCCCTCCACTTT

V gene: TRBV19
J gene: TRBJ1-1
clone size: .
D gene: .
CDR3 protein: CASGSDRTNTEAFF
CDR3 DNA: TGTGCCAGTGGGTCCGACAGGACCAACACTGAAGCTTTCTTT

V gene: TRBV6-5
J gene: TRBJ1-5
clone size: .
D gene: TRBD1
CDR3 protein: CASRPTGGTNQPQHF
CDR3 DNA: TGTGCCAGCAGACCTACAGGGGGGACGAATCAGCCCCAGCATTTT

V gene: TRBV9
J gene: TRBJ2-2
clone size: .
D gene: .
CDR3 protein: CASSVWTGTGELFF
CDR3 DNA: TGTGCCAGCAGCGTATGGACGGGGACCGGGGAGCTGTTTTTT

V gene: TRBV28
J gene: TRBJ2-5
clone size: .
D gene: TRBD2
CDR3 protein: CATQHVRGGETQYF
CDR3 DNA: TGTGCCACTCAGCACGTTCGGGGGGGAGAGACCCAGTACTTC

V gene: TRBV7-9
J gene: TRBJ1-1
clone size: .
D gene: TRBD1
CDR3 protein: CASSMGQGPTEAFF
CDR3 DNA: TGTGCCAGCAGTATGGGACAGGGCCCCACTGAAGCTTTCTTT

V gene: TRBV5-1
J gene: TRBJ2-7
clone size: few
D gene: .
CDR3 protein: CASSLVQGGYEQYF
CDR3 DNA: TGCGCCAGCAGCTTGGTTCAGGGGGGCTACGAGCAGTACTTC

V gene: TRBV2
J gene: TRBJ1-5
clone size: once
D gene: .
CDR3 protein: CASHDRMDSNQPQHF
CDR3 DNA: TGTGCCAGCCATGACAGGATGGATAGCAATCAGCCCCAGCATTTT

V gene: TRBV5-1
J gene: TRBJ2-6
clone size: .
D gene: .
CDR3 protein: CASSLTGTGAAGANVLTF
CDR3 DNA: TGCGCCAGCAGCCTGACCGGGACGGGAGCTGCAGGGGCCAACGTCCTGACTTTC

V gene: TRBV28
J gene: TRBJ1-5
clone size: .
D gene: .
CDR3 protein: CASSRTGTHNSNQPQHF
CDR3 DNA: TGTGCCAGCAGTCGAACCGGGACACATAATAGCAATCAGCCCCAGCATTTT

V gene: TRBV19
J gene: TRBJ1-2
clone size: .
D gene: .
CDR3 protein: CASTRIGLNYGYTF
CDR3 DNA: TGTGCCAGTACTCGGATCGGACTTAACTATGGCTACACCTTC

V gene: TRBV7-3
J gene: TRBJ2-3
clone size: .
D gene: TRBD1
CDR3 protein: CASSPGGMSDTQYF
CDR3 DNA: TGTGCCAGCAGCCCAGGGGGCATGTCAGATACGCAGTATTTT

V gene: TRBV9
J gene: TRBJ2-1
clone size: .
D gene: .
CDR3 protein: CASSVTAFPRDEQFF
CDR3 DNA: TGTGCCAGCAGCGTAACGGCTTTCCCCCGGGATGAGCAGTTCTTC

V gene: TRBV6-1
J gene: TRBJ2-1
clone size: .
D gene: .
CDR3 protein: CASSDPRNNEQFF
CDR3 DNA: TGTGCCAGCAGTGACCCGCGTAACAATGAGCAGTTCTTC

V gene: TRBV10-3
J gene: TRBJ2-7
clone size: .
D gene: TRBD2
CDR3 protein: CAIRIAGGIGEQYF
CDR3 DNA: TGTGCCATACGAATCGCGGGGGGGATAGGGGAGCAGTACTTC

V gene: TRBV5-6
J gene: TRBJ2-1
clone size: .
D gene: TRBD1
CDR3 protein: CASTPTGSSYNEQFF
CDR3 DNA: TGTGCCAGCACCCCGACAGGGAGCTCCTACAATGAGCAGTTCTTC

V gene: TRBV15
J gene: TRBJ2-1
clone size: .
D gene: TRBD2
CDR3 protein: CATSRDRAGGSNEQFF
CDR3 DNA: TGTGCCACCAGCAGAGACAGAGCGGGGGGGTCCAATGAGCAGTTCTTC

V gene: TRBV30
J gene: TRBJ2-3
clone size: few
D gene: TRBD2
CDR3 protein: CAWGGTSGADTQYF
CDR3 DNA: TGTGCCTGGGGAGGGACTAGCGGGGCAGATACGCAGTATTTT

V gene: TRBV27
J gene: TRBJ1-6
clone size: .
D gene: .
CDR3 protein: CASGGRENSPLHF
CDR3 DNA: TGTGCCAGCGGGGGCAGGGAGAATTCACCCCTCCACTTT

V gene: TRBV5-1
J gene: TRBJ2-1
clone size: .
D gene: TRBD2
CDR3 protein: CASSSRLAGYGNEQFF
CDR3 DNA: TGCGCCAGCAGCTCGAGACTAGCGGGGTACGGCAATGAGCAGTTCTTC

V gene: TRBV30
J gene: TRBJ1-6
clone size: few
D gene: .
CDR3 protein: CAWSVLSNSPLHF
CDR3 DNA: TGTGCCTGGAGTGTACTAAGTAATTCACCCCTCCACTTT

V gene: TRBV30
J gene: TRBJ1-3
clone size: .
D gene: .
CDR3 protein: CAWSVLAGENTIYF
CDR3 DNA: TGTGCCTGGAGTGTACTCGCAGGGGAGAACACCATATATTTT

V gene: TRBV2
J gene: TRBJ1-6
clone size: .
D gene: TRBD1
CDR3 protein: CASSGDSLGYNSPLHF
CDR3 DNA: TGTGCCAGCAGTGGGGACAGTCTTGGGTATAATTCACCCCTCCACTTT

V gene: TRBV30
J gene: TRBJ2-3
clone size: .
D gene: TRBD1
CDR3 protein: CAWSVPGQTSTDTQYF
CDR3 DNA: TGTGCCTGGAGTGTTCCGGGACAGACGAGCACAGATACGCAGTATTTT

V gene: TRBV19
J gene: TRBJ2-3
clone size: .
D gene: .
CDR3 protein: CASSIGVGGDTQYF
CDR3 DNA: TGTGCCAGTAGTATAGGAGTGGGGGGAGATACGCAGTATTTT

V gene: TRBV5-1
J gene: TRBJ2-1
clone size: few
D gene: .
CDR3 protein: CASSLGFATYNEQFF
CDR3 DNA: TGCGCCAGCAGCTTGGGCTTTGCGACCTACAATGAGCAGTTCTTC

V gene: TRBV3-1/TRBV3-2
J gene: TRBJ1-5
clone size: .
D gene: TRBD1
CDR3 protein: CASSQGGGRGLNSNQPQHF
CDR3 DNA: TGTGCCAGCAGCCAAGGTGGGGGCAGGGGGCTTAACAGCAATCAGCCCCAGCATTTT

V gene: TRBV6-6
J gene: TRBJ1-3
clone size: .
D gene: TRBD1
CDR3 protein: CASRPTGVGNTIYF
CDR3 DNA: TGTGCCAGCAGGCCGACAGGGGTGGGAAACACCATATATTTT

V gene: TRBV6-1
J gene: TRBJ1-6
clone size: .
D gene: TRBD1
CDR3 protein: CASSAYRDSRGSSPLHF
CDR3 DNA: TGTGCCAGCAGTGCCTACCGGGACAGCCGAGGGAGCTCACCCCTCCACTTT

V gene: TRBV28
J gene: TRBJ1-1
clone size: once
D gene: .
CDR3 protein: CASITGMVDNTEAFF
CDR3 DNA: TGTGCCAGCATCACGGGAATGGTAGATAACACTGAAGCTTTCTTT

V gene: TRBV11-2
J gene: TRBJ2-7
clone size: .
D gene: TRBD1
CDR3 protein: CASSNRDSYEQYF
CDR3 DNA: TGTGCCAGCAGCAACCGGGACAGCTACGAGCAGTACTTC

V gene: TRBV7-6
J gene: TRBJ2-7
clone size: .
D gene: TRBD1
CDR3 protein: CASSLRGPTGVYPSEQYF
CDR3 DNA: TGTGCCAGCAGCTTAAGGGGGCCGACCGGGGTCTACCCCTCCGAGCAGTACTTC

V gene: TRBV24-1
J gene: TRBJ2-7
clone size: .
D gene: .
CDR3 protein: CATSEGSRQEQYF
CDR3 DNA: TGTGCCACCAGTGAAGGCTCACGACAGGAGCAGTACTTC

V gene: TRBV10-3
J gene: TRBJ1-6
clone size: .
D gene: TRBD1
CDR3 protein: CAISPDRVGSPLHF
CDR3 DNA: TGTGCCATCAGTCCGGACAGGGTAGGGTCACCCCTCCACTTT

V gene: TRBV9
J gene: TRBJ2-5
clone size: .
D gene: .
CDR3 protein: CASSPGALETQYF
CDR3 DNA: TGTGCCAGCAGCCCAGGGGCCTTGGAGACCCAGTACTTC

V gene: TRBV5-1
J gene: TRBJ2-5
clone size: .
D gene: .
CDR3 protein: CASINQKTQYF
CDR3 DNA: TGCGCCAGCATCAACCAGAAGACCCAGTACTTC

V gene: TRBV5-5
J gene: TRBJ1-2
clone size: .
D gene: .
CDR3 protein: CASSLEPTGSINYGYTF
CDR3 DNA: TGTGCCAGCAGCTTAGAACCGACAGGTTCCATCAACTATGGCTACACCTTC

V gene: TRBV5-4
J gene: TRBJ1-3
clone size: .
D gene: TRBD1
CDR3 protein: CASSAAGTGSGNTIYF
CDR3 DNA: TGTGCCAGCAGCGCCGCCGGGACAGGGTCTGGAAACACCATATATTTT

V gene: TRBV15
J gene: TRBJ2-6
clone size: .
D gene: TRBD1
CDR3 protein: CAIGTGDGANVLTF
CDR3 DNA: TGTGCCATCGGGACAGGGGATGGGGCCAACGTCCTGACTTTC

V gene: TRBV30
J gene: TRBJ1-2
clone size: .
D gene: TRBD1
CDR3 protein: CAWSSPGTGVQGSDGYTF
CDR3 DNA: TGTGCCTGGAGTTCCCCTGGGACAGGGGTCCAAGGGTCTGATGGCTACACCTTC

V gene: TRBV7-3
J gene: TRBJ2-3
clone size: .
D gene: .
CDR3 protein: CASSLSPRGGGDTQYF
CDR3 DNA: TGTGCCAGCAGCTTATCCCCCCGAGGGGGGGGCGATACGCAGTATTTT

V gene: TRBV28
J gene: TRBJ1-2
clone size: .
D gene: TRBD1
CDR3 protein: CASGTGNTF
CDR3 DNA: TGTGCCAGCGGGACAGGGAACACCTTC

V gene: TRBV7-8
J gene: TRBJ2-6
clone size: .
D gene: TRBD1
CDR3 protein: CASSRRTGGASGANVLTF
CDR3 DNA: TGTGCCAGCAGCCGTCGGACAGGGGGCGCGAGTGGGGCCAACGTCCTGACTTTC

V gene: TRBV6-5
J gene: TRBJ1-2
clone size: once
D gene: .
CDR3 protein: CASSYSGDPWGYTF
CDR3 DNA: TGTGCCAGCAGTTACTCAGGGGATCCCTGGGGCTACACCTTC

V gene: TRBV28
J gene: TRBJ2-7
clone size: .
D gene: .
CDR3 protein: CASSLGRSYEQYF
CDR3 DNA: TGTGCCAGCAGTTTGGGCAGATCCTACGAGCAGTACTTC

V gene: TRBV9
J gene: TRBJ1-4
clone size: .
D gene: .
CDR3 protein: CASSVAGGVHEKLFF
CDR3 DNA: TGTGCCAGCAGCGTAGCGGGAGGCGTGCATGAAAAACTGTTTTTT

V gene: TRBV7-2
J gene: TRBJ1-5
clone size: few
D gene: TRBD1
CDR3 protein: CASSIGQANQPQHF
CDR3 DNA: TGTGCCAGCAGCATTGGACAGGCTAATCAGCCCCAGCATTTT

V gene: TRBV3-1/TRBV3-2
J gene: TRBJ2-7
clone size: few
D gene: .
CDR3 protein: CASSPWGAGASYEQYF
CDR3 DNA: TGTGCCAGCAGCCCGTGGGGGGCGGGGGCCTCCTACGAGCAGTACTTC

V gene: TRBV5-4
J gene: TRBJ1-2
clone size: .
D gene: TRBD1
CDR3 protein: CASSFPSGQPDYGYTF
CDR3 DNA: TGTGCCAGCAGCTTCCCTTCGGGACAGCCTGACTATGGCTACACCTTC

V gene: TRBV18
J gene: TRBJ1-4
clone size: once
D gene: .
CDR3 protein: CASSRDGNEKLFF
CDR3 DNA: TGTGCCAGCTCACGTGACGGGAATGAAAAACTGTTTTTT

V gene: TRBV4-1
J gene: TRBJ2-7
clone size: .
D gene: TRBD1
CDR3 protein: CASSPKTGGYEQYF
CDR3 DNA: TGCGCCAGCAGCCCGAAGACAGGGGGCTACGAGCAGTACTTC